A single TCR beta chain is shown here with its context. This clonotype was seen ten or more times. This clone's antigen is unknown. Base qualities were left out, and no much larger clone turns up one base away. The method behind the library was 5' RACE. Sequenced using a NextSeq 500. The TCR library protocol attached unique molecular identifiers to individual cDNA molecules to correct for sequencing error and PCR bias. TCR alpha and beta chains were both sequenced, and the abundances of alpha and beta sequences in each sample were closely correlated with each other. The authors' pipeline ran thus. Decombinator V4 was used to annotate the V gene, J gene and CDR3 of the TCR sequences. TCRs were defined as expanded if a significant change between any two time points was detected under a Poisson model with p below 0.0001. TCR abundances were normalised to the total number of TCRs sequenced per sample and were expressed as counts per million. TRAV1-2 paired with TRAJ12, TRAJ20 or TRAJ33 defined MAIT TCRs, while TRAV10 paired with TRAJ18 defined iNKT TCRs. VDJdb, accessed 1 November 2021, was searched for CMV, EBV and SARS-CoV-2 annotated TCRs, excluding TCRs annotated for multiple antigens. In TCRdb, the public reads were trimmed at Q25 with fastp and aligned with MiXCR, with productive beta chains retained. Under each unique CDR3 protein, matching rows form one entry showing the most common genes and DNA. TCRdb, rather than the study authors, made the V and J calls. The sample table lists around 71,000 distinct CDR3 sequences, around 13% of them with a count of one. The ten biggest clones cover around 3.6% of the sample.

This sample is drawn from a study of early T cells in non-severe SARS-CoV-2 infection (dated by TCRdb to about 2021). In terms of the full investigation: Because TCR sequencing relied on bulk RNA taken from unsorted whole blood, pairing of alpha and beta chains was not possible. The research as a whole found: Matching against VDJdb was skewed toward anti-spike CD8 responses, likely underestimated virus-specific expansions, and missed private and CD4 specificities.

V sheds 4 bases and J sheds 6 bases, leaving 16 bases between their ends. From the cysteine through the phenylalanine, the CDR3 covers 14 amino acids. CDR3 DNA only is kept here, 42 bases in frame from base 1. CDR1 and CDR2, looked up from the germline V gene, are SGHRS and YFSETQ. The study was a case-control design nested within a healthcare worker cohort in London, UK, with weekly nasopharyngeal swab PCR tests and blood sampling. Healthcare workers were recruited during the week of the UK lockdown, between 23 and 31 March 2020, and followed weekly for up to roughly 15 weeks. The sequencing here drew on whole blood, taken at baseline. This clonotype was sampled from an adult who was a healthcare worker with PCR-confirmed SARS-CoV-2 infection or an uninfected control (not recorded which). The chain is encoded by TRBV5-1 joined to TRBJ1-2; TRBD1 is a possible D gene, resting on 6 matching bases. CDR3 protein: CASSRLMGDNGYTF. The bases read TGCGCCAGCAGCCGGTTAATGGGGGACAATGGCTACACCTTC.